This entry concerns a single T cell receptor beta chain. Its target is unknown. The record originates from a study of beta chain features in type 1 diabetes. Across the whole study: Investigators examined approximately 100,000,000 sorted cells across all samples.

Isolated RNA was reverse transcribed in full, so expressed TCRB transcripts were sequenced. The table came from immunoSEQ multiplex PCR; TCRdb's copy has only in-frame clones and leaves some out. The table includes around 710,000 clones, around 12% detected once. Each population that was sorted was more than 95% pure. CDR3 length equals 15 residues. V lost 2 bases, J lost 2 bases, and 11 bases lay in between. CDR1 and CDR2 from the germline V gene are KGHSH and LQKENI. General study points: Unsettled here was the matter of whether HLA type influences TCRB rearrangement. There was a moderate but significant shortening of TCRB CDR3s in all four CD4+ subsets of Type 1 diabetes patients.

Specimen: naive CD4+ T cells from blood. V and J are TRBV18 and TRBJ2-3; perhaps TRBD1 as D (5 bases). The TCR sequence derives from a man aged 30 to 39 with type 1 diabetes. The CDR3 loop is CASSPIPGFTDTQYF. The CDR3, as DNA: TGTGCCAGCTCACCAATTCCAGGGTTCACAGATACGCAGTATTTT.